These 26 T cell receptor beta chains were sequenced from one sample in a study of CD8 T cells in ankylosing spondylitis. TCRdb recomputed calls from the 5' RACE reads with MiXCR, one row per CDR3 protein. Among 250,000 to 350,000 distinct CDR3 sequences listed, around 18% were seen once. The sequencing input was blood, either unsorted or a sorted T cell fraction (not recorded which). These receptors originate from a male donor with ankylosing spondylitis or in good health (not recorded which).

Many counts were recorded for this clonotype. The chain couples TRBV30 to TRBJ2-5, with D perhaps matching TRBD1 (5 bases). Germline V gene data show CDR1 as GTSNPN and CDR2 as SVGIG (reference sequence). V shed 4 bases and J shed 2 bases, with 11 bases lying between them. This CDR3 spans 13 amino acids. CDR3 in DNA: TGTGCCTGGAATAGACAGAGACAAGAGACCCAGTACTTC. It specifies CAWNRQRQETQYF.

This clonotype appeared once. V usage is TRBV12-3 or TRBV12-4 and J usage is TRBJ1-2; TRBD1 matches at 8 bases. Trimming cost V 4 bases and J 6 bases; bases outside gene matches: 4. The CDR3 length is 13 residues. The CDR3 bases are TGTGCCAGCAGTTCGGGACAGGATAATGGCTACACCTTC. This translates into CASSSGQDNGYTF.

V usage is TRBV20-1 and J usage is TRBJ2-7; D assignment may be TRBD1 or TRBD2 (5 bases each). The CDR3 extends over 14 amino acids. Germline V gives CDR1 DFQATT, CDR2 SNEGSKA (reference sequence). Trimming removed 1 base at V and 7 bases at J, with 17 bases between. CDR3: CSARGARQTGEQYV. Written as DNA, the CDR3 is TGCAGTGCTAGAGGGGCTAGACAGACGGGGGAGCAGTACGTC.

In this sample, this clonotype turned up many times. V gene TRBV5-1 combines with J gene TRBJ1-4, with 7 bases that match TRBD1. V lost 4 bases and J lost 3; bases outside the gene matches: 9. From germline, CDR1 is SGHRS and CDR2 YFSETQ. The CDR3 is 16 residues long. CDR3: CASSTGTATPNEKLFF. CDR3 coding DNA: TGCGCCAGCAGCACGGGGACAGCAACTCCTAATGAAAAACTGTTTTTT.

This chain links TRBV2 with TRBJ2-3, with TRBD2 identical over 7 bases. J gave up 2 bases and V 8 bases, and 10 bases lay outside the gene matches. CDR1 and CDR2 (germline): SNHLY, FYNNEI. The CDR3 is 15 residues long. In DNA form, the CDR3 reads TGTGCCAGCCTCGACGGCCTAGCGGACACAGATACGCAGTATTTT. Translating gives CASLDGLADTDTQYF.

This clonotype was observed a handful of times. V is TRBV3-1 and J is TRBJ2-5; TRBD2 matches at 13 bases. The CDR3 spans 17 residues. Germline CDR1 LGHDT, CDR2 YNNKEL (reference sequence). V trimming: 4 bases; J trimming: 1 base; junction bases outside the gene matches: 6. CDR3 amino acids: CASSLGLAGWIQETQYF. DNA of the CDR3: TGTGCCAGCAGCCTGGGACTAGCGGGGTGGATCCAAGAGACCCAGTACTTC.

This clonotype was seen only a few times. The DNA for the CDR3 is TGTGCCAGCAGTGATAGGGGGCAGGGCACTGAAGCTTTCTTT. Amino acids: CASSDRGQGTEAFF. The rearrangement links TRBV6-1 to TRBJ1-1, with 7 bases that match TRBD1. Germline V lookup: CDR1 MNHNS, CDR2 SASEGT. The CDR3 has 14 residues. The J segment lost 4 bases and the V segment lost 3 bases, leaving 5 bases of the junction unmatched.

V and J are TRBV29-1 and TRBJ2-1; D is unclear. CDR3 length: 11 residues. V was pared by 1 base and J by 8 bases, with 6 bases between. Germline CDR1 SQVTM, CDR2 ANQGSEA. CDR3 DNA sequence: TGCAGCGTTGAAGGGTTGGATGAGCAGTTCTTC. Its translation: CSVEGLDEQFF.

This clonotype was detected a few times. The chain links TRBV4-1 to TRBJ1-3; TRBD1 is a possible D gene (5 bases). V lost 3 bases, J lost 3 bases, and 9 bases lay in between. Germline V CDR1 and CDR2: MGHRA, YSYEKL. There are 14 residues in the CDR3. CDR3 in DNA: TGCGCCAGCAGCCAGGGGACGGTTGGAAACACCATATATTTT. It encodes CASSQGTVGNTIYF.

The CDR3 DNA sequence: TGCAGTGCTAGAGTAGCGGAGGCTGAGACCCAGTACTTC. Its protein is CSARVAEAETQYF. The genes are TRBV20-1 and TRBJ2-5; D may be TRBD2 (6 bases). The germline CDR1 and CDR2 sequences are DFQATT and SNEGSKA (reference sequence). This CDR3 comprises 13 residues. The ends were cut back, 1 base at V and 5 bases at J, with 11 bases in the middle.

CDR3: CASSQDLVAGGPLGNEQFF. The DNA of the CDR3 is TGCGCCAGCAGCCAAGATCTTGTAGCGGGAGGGCCTTTGGGCAATGAGCAGTTCTTC. The V call is TRBV4-1, the J call TRBJ2-1; TRBD2 agrees at 11 bases. V shed 0 bases, J shed 6 bases, and the junction held 13 bases outside the gene matches. The V gene's germline CDR1 is MGHRA and CDR2 YSYEKL. This CDR3 spans 19 amino acids.

This chain joins TRBV5-1 and TRBJ2-7; possibly TRBD1 or TRBD2 for D (6 bases each). The V gene lost 4 bases and the J gene lost 6 bases, with 17 bases spanning the gap. The germline V gene encodes CDR1 SGHRS and CDR2 YFSETQ. CDR3 length equals 14 residues. DNA for the CDR3: TGCGCCAGCAGCGGTACAGGGTTGGGAGGCGAGCAGTACGTC. Translation gives CASSGTGLGGEQYV.

This chain connects TRBV20-1 to TRBJ1-5; D is undetermined. The CDR3 extends over 13 amino acids. Deletions cut 0 bases from V and 4 bases from J, with 7 bases between. Germline loops: CDR1 DFQATT, CDR2 SNEGSKA (reference sequence). The CDR3 DNA is TGCAGTGCTAGAGATTGGCAGAATCAGCCCCAGCATTTT. It specifies CSARDWQNQPQHF.

This clonotype was counted between two and nine times. The chain uses TRBV15 and TRBJ2-3; weak D call: TRBD2 (6 bases). The CDR3 runs to 15 residues. V was pared by 8 bases and J by 3 bases, with 18 bases between. The germline V gene has CDR1 LNHNV and CDR2 YYDKDF (reference sequence). DNA of the CDR3: TGTGCCACCGGTTCCCTTCGGGAGAGTACAGATACGCAGTATTTT. Translated, it gives CATGSLRESTDTQYF.

The chain has TRBV29-1 and TRBJ2-3, with 8 bases aligning to TRBD1. J was trimmed by 2 bases and V by 4 bases; bases with no gene match: 2. There are 13 residues in the CDR3. CDR1 and CDR2 (germline): SQVTM, ANQGSEA. The CDR3 protein is CSVGGQVTDTQYF. The CDR3 region has the DNA TGCAGCGTTGGGGGACAGGTCACAGATACGCAGTATTTT.

In this sample, this clonotype turned up a few times. The J gene is TRBJ1-1, the V gene TRBV12-3 or TRBV12-4; 7 bases agree with TRBD1. The CDR3 has 12 residues. With 3 bases clipped from V and 10 bases from J, the junction kept 5 bases outside the gene matches. The DNA of the CDR3 is TGTGCCAGCAGTTTTGACAGGGCGGTAGCTTTCTTT. This encodes CASSFDRAVAFF.

This clonotype was observed a few times. The chain has TRBV9 and TRBJ2-6, with TRBD1 matching 8 bases. Unmatched junction bases numbered 8, after V lost 0 bases and J lost 0 bases. The germline V gene has CDR1 SGDLS and CDR2 YYNGEE. The CDR3 is 19 residues long. The CDR3 spells CASSVAPGQGFSGANVLTF. The CDR3 nucleotides are TGTGCCAGCAGCGTAGCCCCTGGACAGGGATTCTCTGGGGCCAACGTCCTGACTTTC.

This clonotype was picked up a small number of times. Its ends do not fully match the called genes, so a read error is possible. The chain couples TRBV25-1 to TRBJ2-3; D gene ambiguous. The CDR3 extends over 14 amino acids. Germline values: CDR1 MGHDK, CDR2 SYGVNS. The chain's CDR3 is CASSESSVTDTQYF. CDR3 nucleotides: TGTGCCAGCAGCGAATCTTCCGTCACAGATACGCAGTATTTT. Full variable domain (remainder filled in from reference TRBV25-1 and TRBJ2-3): EADIYQTPRYLVIGTGKKITLECSQTMGHDKMYWYQQDPGMELHLIHYSYGVNSTEKGDLSSESTVSRIRTEHFPLTLESARPSHTSQYLCASSESSVTDTQYFGPGTRLTVL.

This clonotype showed up just a few times. The chain couples TRBV5-1 to TRBJ2-1; TRBD1 matches at 7 bases. V lost 3 bases and J lost 3; bases outside the gene matches: 6. This CDR3 is built from 15 residues. Germline V gene sequence: CDR1 SGHRS, CDR2 YFSETQ. CDR3 nucleotides: TGCGCCAGCAGCTCGACAGGGAACGGCTACAATGAGCAGTTCTTC. Its translation: CASSSTGNGYNEQFF.

This chain links TRBV15 with TRBJ2-1; the match to TRBD2 covers 13 bases. Germline trimming cut 5 bases from V and 0 bases from J; bases unmatched to any gene: 4. The CDR3 consists of 17 residues. Per the germline V gene, CDR1 is LNHNV and CDR2 is YYDKDF (reference sequence). The CDR3 nucleotides read TGTGCCACCAGCGGCGGACTAGCGGGAGACTCCTACAATGAGCAGTTCTTC. Residues: CATSGGLAGDSYNEQFF.

The gene calls are TRBV7-6 and TRBJ2-3, with 11 bases matching TRBD2. This CDR3 has 16 amino acids. J was trimmed by 5 bases and V by 5 bases; bases with no gene match: 9. Per germline, CDR1 SGHVS and CDR2 FNYEAQ. CDR3 bases: TGTGCCAGCAGCCGATTTAGCGGGAGGGCTGAAGATACGCAGTATTTT. Protein product: CASSRFSGRAEDTQYF.

The chain couples TRBV20-1 to TRBJ2-3; TRBD2 aligns across 8 bases. J was trimmed by 1 base and V by 1 base; bases with no gene match: 4. CDR1 is DFQATT and CDR2 is SNEGSKA in the germline V gene (reference sequence). The CDR3 is 15 amino acids. The CDR3 DNA sequence: TGCAGTGCTAGAGGCGGTAGCGGGGGCACAGATACGCAGTATTTT. Translation gives CSARGGSGGTDTQYF.

This clonotype has just one count. The chain uses TRBV28 and TRBJ1-2, with D possibly matching TRBD1 (6 bases). Trimming took off 4 bases at V and 4 bases at J, with 13 bases between the two ends. This CDR3 comprises 14 residues. Germline V gene data show CDR1 as MDHEN and CDR2 as SYDVKM. The CDR3 DNA follows: TGTGCCAGCAGTTCGAGACAGGTCGGCTATGGCTACACCTTC. This encodes CASSSRQVGYGYTF.

This clonotype showed up just a few times. The J gene is TRBJ2-6, the V gene TRBV6-2 or TRBV6-3, with 9 bases that match TRBD1. The CDR3 runs 20 residues. J was trimmed by 0 bases and V by 5 bases; bases with no gene match: 14. In germline, CDR1 is MNHEY, CDR2 SVGEGT. The CDR3 DNA reads as TGTGCCAGCAGTACAAGATGGGGACAGGGTACGATCTCTGGGGCCAACGTCCTGACTTTC. Amino acids: CASSTRWGQGTISGANVLTF.

The chain combines TRBV28 with TRBJ1-5; D ambiguous. Looked up from germline, CDR1 is MDHEN and CDR2 is SYDVKM. This CDR3 has 14 residues. The ends were cut back, 6 bases at V and 0 bases at J, with 9 bases in the middle. The CDR3 DNA reads TGTGCCAGCAGATCGACACCTAGCAATCAGCCCCAGCATTTT. Its protein product is CASRSTPSNQPQHF.

Ten or more counts support this clonotype. The rearrangement links TRBV12-3 or TRBV12-4 to TRBJ2-2; 9 nucleotides align to TRBD2. CDR3 size: 16 residues. The junction had 7 bases not matched to a gene; V was cut back by 6 bases and J by 2 bases. CDR3 sequence: CASSLTSGLNTGELFF. The CDR3, as DNA: TGTGCCAGCAGCCTTACTAGCGGGCTCAACACCGGGGAGCTGTTTTTT.